The next 20 T cell receptor beta chains were all read from a single sample in a study of T cells after yellow fever vaccination. Each CDR3 protein gets one entry after TCRdb re-called the 5' RACE reads with MiXCR. The table includes 450,000 to 650,000 distinct CDR3 sequences, 20% to 25% detected once. The sequences come from PBMCs, collected less than 25 days after the first yellow fever vaccination. Receptor source: a young man who received the YFV17D yellow fever vaccine.

The chain uses TRBV3-1 and TRBJ1-1; 10 bases align to TRBD1. The CDR3 totals 18 residues. Germline loops: CDR1 LGHDT, CDR2 YNNKEL (reference sequence). J lost 2 bases, V lost 0 bases, and 9 bases had no gene match. CDR3 sequence (DNA): TGTGCCAGCAGCCAAGATGGAGTGGGACAGGGGTTTAACACTGAAGCTTTCTTT. Translated, it gives CASSQDGVGQGFNTEAFF. The variable domain in full, with the rest retrieved from reference TRBV3-1 and TRBJ1-1, is DTAVSQTPKYLVTQMGNDKSIKCEQNLGHDTMYWYKQDSKKFLKIMFSYNNKELIINETVPNRFSPKSPDKAHLNLHINSLELGDSAVYFCASSQDGVGQGFNTEAFFGQGTRLTVV.

This clonotype was seen more than once but under ten times. J is TRBJ2-7 and V is TRBV2; D may be TRBD1 (6 bases). Looked up from germline, CDR1 is SNHLY and CDR2 is FYNNEI. The V end lost 9 bases, the J end lost 4 bases, and 10 bases lay between the germline ends. The CDR3 loop spans 11 amino acids. CDR3 region: CASHREYEQYF. CDR3 nucleotides: TGTGCCAGTCACAGGGAGTACGAGCAGTACTTC.

J is TRBJ2-5 and V is TRBV12-3 or TRBV12-4; 7 positions agree with TRBD1. This CDR3 is built from 13 residues. V lost 10 bases to trimming and J lost 4 bases; unmatched junction nucleotides: 9. As DNA, the CDR3 is TGTGCCACGAAAGGGGGCTTAGGAGAGACCCAGTACTTC. Its translation: CATKGGLGETQYF.

The chain joins TRBV2 to TRBJ2-1; D remains ambiguous. The V gene's germline CDR1 is SNHLY and CDR2 FYNNEI. The CDR3 consists of 13 residues. The V end was cut by 4 bases, the J end by 9 bases, with 13 bases between. In DNA form, the CDR3 reads TGTGCCAGCAGTGTTGCGATGGTGGTTGAGCAGTTCTTC. Protein sequence: CASSVAMVVEQFF.

This clonotype was seen a few times. The chain links TRBV12-3 or TRBV12-4 to TRBJ1-3; D might be TRBD1 (6 bases). The CDR3 contains 15 residues. V gave up 2 bases and J gave up 4 bases, with 12 bases separating them. The CDR3: CASSLRGVRGNTIYF. In nucleotides, the CDR3 is TGTGCCAGCAGTTTAAGGGGGGTGAGGGGAAACACCATATATTTT.

The CDR3: CASSFSGGLNYGYTF. The CDR3 nucleotides are TGTGCCAGCAGCTTTTCAGGTGGCCTCAACTATGGCTACACCTTC. The J gene is TRBJ1-2, the V gene TRBV7-2; D is uncertain. The CDR3 is 15 amino acids. Per the germline V gene, CDR1 is SGHTA and CDR2 is FQGNSA. The germline V and J ends were trimmed by 3 bases and 2 bases, with 13 bases remaining between them.

The count of this clonotype is one. This chain connects TRBV18 to TRBJ2-5; TRBD1 is a possible D gene (7 bases). Germline V gene lookup returns CDR1 KGHSH and CDR2 LQKENI. There are 14 residues in the CDR3. V gave up 6 bases and J gave up 6 bases, with 17 bases separating them. Here the CDR3 reads CASSLNRGGKTQYF. DNA for the CDR3: TGTGCCAGCTCGTTGAACAGGGGAGGAAAGACCCAGTACTTC.

A few counts support this clonotype. The CDR3 region has the DNA TGTGCCAGCAGTGATCCGATAGGGGGGGGCAATGAGCAGTTCTTC. Its protein is CASSDPIGGGNEQFF. V usage is TRBV6-1 and J usage is TRBJ2-1; D is perhaps TRBD2 (7 bases). There are 15 residues in the CDR3. Germline lookup yields CDR1 MNHNS and CDR2 SASEGT. The ends were cut back, 3 bases at V and 6 bases at J, with 15 bases in the middle.

This clonotype showed up just a few times. CDR3 residues: CASSSVIATNEKLFF. Here the CDR3 DNA reads TGTGCCAGCTCCTCCGTGATTGCAACTAATGAAAAACTGTTTTTT. The gene calls are TRBV18 and TRBJ1-4, with D uncertain. The V end was cut by 6 bases, the J end by 0 bases, with 11 bases between. The germline gives CDR1 KGHSH, CDR2 LQKENI. There are 15 residues in the CDR3.

This chain joins TRBV9 and TRBJ2-1; the match to TRBD2 covers 11 bases. The CDR3 sequence is 16 residues long. The junction had 3 bases not matched to a gene; V was cut back by 0 bases and J by 4 bases. Germline CDR1 and CDR2: SGDLS and YYNGEE. The CDR3 is CASSVGWTSGYNEQFF. CDR3 bases: TGTGCCAGCAGCGTAGGGTGGACTAGCGGGTACAATGAGCAGTTCTTC. Complete variable domain (other parts from reference TRBV9 and TRBJ2-1): DSGVTQTPKHLITATGQRVTLRCSPRSGDLSVYWYQQSLDQGLQFLIQYYNGEERAKGNILERFSAQQFPDLHSELNLSSLELGDSALYFCASSVGWTSGYNEQFFGPGTRLTVL.

The sample holds many counts of this clonotype. The rearrangement joins TRBV5-1 to TRBJ1-1; TRBD1 agrees at 8 bases. The CDR3 consists of 14 residues. Germline V lookup: CDR1 SGHRS, CDR2 YFSETQ. The V gene end was trimmed by 2 bases and the J gene end by 6 bases; junction bases not matched to a gene: 6. CDR3 protein: CASSFRGLGPEAFF. In DNA form, the CDR3 reads TGCGCCAGCAGCTTCAGGGGGCTTGGACCTGAAGCTTTCTTT.

The chain combines TRBV25-1 with TRBJ2-3; D gene ambiguous. V was trimmed by 7 bases and J by 1 base, leaving 12 bases between them. The CDR3 is made up of 14 amino acids. Germline loops: CDR1 MGHDK, CDR2 SYGVNS. CDR3 nucleotides: TGTGCCAGCACCCCCCAGTGGGGCACAGATACGCAGTATTTT. Translated, it gives CASTPQWGTDTQYF.

This clonotype was counted between two and nine times. The genes are TRBV7-9 and TRBJ1-1; unclear D gene. Germline V gene lookup returns CDR1 SEHNR and CDR2 FQNEAQ (reference sequence). Trimming took off 6 bases at V and 2 bases at J, with 16 bases between the two ends. The CDR3 spans 15 residues. The DNA of the CDR3 is TGTGCCAGCAGGAGGGCCTCCTCTCCTAACACTGAAGCTTTCTTT. It is translated as CASRRASSPNTEAFF.

This clonotype was detected only a few times. Sequence at one end of the junction differs from germline and may be a read error. The V call is TRBV5-1, the J call TRBJ1-1, with D tentatively TRBD1 (5 bases). This CDR3 region has 14 residues. Germline-derived CDR1 and CDR2 are SGHRS and YFSETQ. The CDR3: CASGLYRLGTEAFF. The CDR3 DNA reads TGCGCCAGCGGCTTGTACAGGCTAGGCACTGAAGCTTTCTTT.

This clonotype showed up just a few times. The chain has TRBV6-2 or TRBV6-3 and TRBJ2-7; D possibly corresponds to TRBD2 (6 bases). Trimming took off 6 bases at V and 4 bases at J, with 16 bases between the two ends. Germline assignment: CDR1 MNHEY and CDR2 SVGEGT. This CDR3 is built from 14 residues. Here the CDR3 reads CASSLIPRGYEQYF. The CDR3 nucleotides read TGTGCCAGCAGCTTGATCCCCCGGGGGTACGAGCAGTACTTC.

This clonotype was counted once. The chain is built from TRBV20-1 and TRBJ2-3; the match to TRBD2 covers 11 bases. Germline-derived CDR1 and CDR2 are DFQATT and SNEGSKA (reference sequence). V lost 5 bases, J lost 9 bases, and 13 bases stayed unmatched. The length of the CDR3 is 15 residues. CDR3 residues: CSAPSSGGSGVTQYF. The CDR3 DNA reads as TGCAGTGCTCCCTCTAGCGGGGGGTCCGGGGTAACGCAGTATTTT.

This clonotype has just one count. The J gene is TRBJ2-2, the V gene TRBV2, with TRBD2 as a possible D gene (6 bases). Germline lookup yields CDR1 SNHLY and CDR2 FYNNEI. The CDR3 consists of 16 residues. V was pared by 6 bases and J by 7 bases, with 21 bases between. The CDR3 DNA is TGTGCCAGCAGCCGAAAGGGCGGGGAAGGAGGCGGGGAGCTGTTTTTT. It specifies CASSRKGGEGGGELFF.

This clonotype was detected a few times. The J gene is TRBJ2-4, the V gene TRBV5-1; D gene uncertain. V dropped 0 bases and J dropped 0 bases, with 7 bases sitting between them. Germline CDR1 and CDR2: SGHRS and YFSETQ. The CDR3 has 15 residues. DNA for the CDR3: TGCGCCAGCAGCTTGGTATGGGGAGCCAAAAACATTCAGTACTTC. Residues: CASSLVWGAKNIQYF. The full variable domain, in which reference TRBV5-1 and TRBJ2-4 provide the parts outside the CDR3, is KAGVTQTPRYLIKTRGQQVTLSCSPISGHRSVSWYQQTPGQGLQFLFEYFSETQRNKGNFPGRFSGRQFSNSRSEMNVSTLELGDSALYLCASSLVWGAKNIQYFGAGTRLSVL.

The table lists this clonotype with many counts. The gene calls are TRBV9 and TRBJ1-2; no definite D call. Germline assignment: CDR1 SGDLS and CDR2 YYNGEE. V lost 10 bases to trimming and J lost 2 bases, with 9 bases between them. This CDR3 spans 11 amino acids. The CDR3 coding sequence is TGTGCCTCCGTCGGCAACTATGGCTACACCTTC. This codes for CASVGNYGYTF. The full variable domain, with the rest looked up from reference TRBV9 and TRBJ1-2, is DSGVTQTPKHLITATGQRVTLRCSPRSGDLSVYWYQQSLDQGLQFLIQYYNGEERAKGNILERFSAQQFPDLHSELNLSSLELGDSALYFCASVGNYGYTFGSGTRLTVV.

This clonotype was detected only a few times. The chain has TRBV28 and TRBJ2-3; TRBD1 agrees at 7 bases. The CDR3 is 15 residues long. Germline-derived CDR1 and CDR2 are MDHEN and SYDVKM. The ends lost 8 bases at V and 1 base at J; junction bases unmatched: 9. CDR3 amino acids: CASASIQGRTDTQYF. The CDR3 DNA reads as TGTGCCAGCGCGTCAATACAGGGGCGCACAGATACGCAGTATTTT.